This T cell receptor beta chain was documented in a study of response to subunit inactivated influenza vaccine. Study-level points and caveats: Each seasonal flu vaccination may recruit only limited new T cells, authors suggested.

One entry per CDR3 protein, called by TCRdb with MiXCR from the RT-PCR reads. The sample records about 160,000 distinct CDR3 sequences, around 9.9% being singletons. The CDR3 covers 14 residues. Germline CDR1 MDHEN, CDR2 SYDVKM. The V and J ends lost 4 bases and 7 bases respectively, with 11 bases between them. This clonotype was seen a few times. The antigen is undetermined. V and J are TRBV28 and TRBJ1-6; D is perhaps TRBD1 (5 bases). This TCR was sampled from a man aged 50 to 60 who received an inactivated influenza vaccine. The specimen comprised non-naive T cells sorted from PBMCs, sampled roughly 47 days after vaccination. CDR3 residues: CASSSPGINSPLHF. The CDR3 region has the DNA TGTGCCAGCAGTTCTCCAGGGATCAATTCACCCCTCCACTTT.